This TCR beta chain appears in the sequencing data of a study of regulatory T cells in long-lasting Graves disease. Study-wide points: Persistent patients shared thousands of public clonotypes among themselves. Newly diagnosed patients shared fewer, at some 900. Patients with persistent disease showed a bias toward TRBV28, TRBJ1-2 and TRBJ2-5. Patients with persistent Graves' had lower TCR diversity than newly diagnosed patients.

Trimming removed 2 bases from V and 5 bases from J; junction bases left unmatched: 4. The germline CDR1 and CDR2 sequences are SGHTA and FQGNSA. This CDR3 region has 14 residues. Specified time point: newly diagnosed GD, antithyroid drugs for less than 3 months. From RNA extracted from PBMCs, the TCR library was made. With respect to this clonotype: Antigen unknown.

Building of the TCR beta libraries involved iRepertoire HTBI primers and Arm-PCR of CDR3 regions. TCRdb re-called the multiplex PCR reads through MiXCR, storing one row per CDR3 protein. Among roughly 500,000 distinct CDR3 sequences listed, roughly 12% were seen once. These data also formed part of another study, on T cells in Graves' hyperthyroidism and ophthalmopathy.

The origin of this receptor is a man under 40 with Graves disease. The input for sequencing was peripheral blood mononuclear cells (PBMCs), taken at new diagnosis, from a patient treated with antithyroid drugs. This sequence joins TRBV7-2 and TRBJ2-5; 8 nucleotides match TRBD2. The CDR3 region is CASSLMPSGETQYF. In DNA, the CDR3 is TGTGCCAGCAGCTTAATGCCTAGCGGGGAGACCCAGTACTTC.